This T cell receptor (beta chain) stems from a study of cytomegalovirus exposure and HLA in healthy donors (dated by TCRdb to about 2017). Describing the broader study: An earlier analysis of 550 to 700 of the donors reported 276 Gb of sequence data and 120 million or so unique TCR beta sequences from approximately 180 million T cells. An early release covering around 630 HLA-typed donors comprised about 300 gigabases of sequencing data and approximately 80 million unique TCR sequences. Among the roughly 400 genotyped donors, around 79% belonged to the genetic ancestry cluster associated with self-reported Caucasian donors. The study aimed to test whether signatures of past pathogen exposure could be identified by cataloging public T cell receptors. The study profiled the T cell repertoires of around 700 subjects by immunosequencing and related them to cytomegalovirus serostatus. Besides the first cohort of around 700 subjects, a separate validation cohort made up of roughly 130 different subjects was used. To predict cytomegalovirus infection status, the study brought together high-throughput TCR immunosequencing, statistical association of individual TCRs with disease status, and machine learning. To study patterns of TCR occurrence, a later analysis re-analyzed previously published TCR beta repertoires from 500 to 850 donors and added high-resolution HLA genotyping. The later analysis used no new phenotypic data to find candidate immune exposures, relying instead on TCR beta sequences and their occurrence across donors. To decide whether each TCR beta V gene segment behaved as functional or pseudogenic, an earlier analysis of approximately 600 of the donors relied on high-throughput TCR beta sequencing. Alongside the repertoire data, information on donor age, sex, ethnicity and CMV serostatus was compiled. Genome-wide SNP genotypes for about 65% of the 666 donors were used in a later genetic analysis, which treated that subset as a discovery cohort. All discovery cohort repertoires had been generated on a single sequencing platform. HLA typing included class I and class II loci at four-digit resolution. The number of donors typed differed by locus, with about 629-630 for A, B, C, DRB1 and DQB1, about 500 for DQA1, about 610 for DPA1, and approximately 470 for DPB1. About five DR-DQ haplotypes were treated as single units for association and clustering because of strong linkage in the cohort. On average, roughly 250,000 unique TCR beta nucleotide sequences were sequenced per donor among 398 genotyped donors of the cohort, with about 19% of those sequences being non-productive.

A remark on this clone: Its antigen target is currently unknown. Per-base quality was not reported, and no clone a single base away is much larger than it.

Broader findings and caveats from the paper: The 87-base-pair reads could not distinguish some IMGT-functional V segments, including TRBV6-2 and TRBV6-3, so those segments were excluded. At a false discovery rate of 0.05, a later analysis linked 16,951 TCR beta sequences to specific HLA alleles. V-gene and J-gene trimming of TCR beta chains was associated with a missense DCLRE1C variant in a later genetic analysis, and the association was replicated in an independent cohort. The presence/absence analyses assumed that sequencing depth was roughly uniform across donors, and that assumption may not be true. The classifier was reported to diagnose cytomegalovirus status with high specificity and sensitivity in both the original cohort and the validation cohort. According to a later analysis, TCR association rates differed among HLA loci, with DRB1 alleles showing the most associated TCRs and HLA-C alleles showing the fewest. CMV serostatus was the only immune exposure information available for the cohort. An earlier analysis of roughly 570 of the donors showed that most TCR beta V segments appeared in productive rearrangements either about 87% or about 30% of the time, which broadly matched IMGT annotations. Correlated functional status among segregating V segments might reflect linkage disequilibrium, but an unknown experimental factor could not be ruled out. Because HLA typing was missing for some donors at each locus, association tests included only the typed subset. Compared with equally common non-associated chains, HLA-associated TCR beta chains in a later analysis were more clonally expanded and had lower generation probabilities. According to the authors, the approach could potentially be generalized to other disease states and immunological phenotypes. Most TCR sequences were seen in very few donors, while some public TCRs were found in many individuals. A further reported finding was that TCR beta sequences accurately predicted the HLA-A and HLA-B alleles for most subjects in the first cohort. Assigning TCR associations to individual alleles was difficult when HLA alleles, especially DR and DQ, strongly co-occurred. A later genetic analysis reported fewer N-insertions in productive TCRs among donors in an Asian-associated ancestry cluster than the roughly 620-donor mean. The study gave a list of some 150 TCR beta chains associated with cytomegalovirus. This cohort had only TCR beta chains sequenced, and the lack of alpha or paired-chain data limited which features could be detected. Over 15 rarely observed V segments, including chromosome 9 orphons, were excluded from the earlier analysis of approximately 500 of the donors because counts were too low. A cluster of highly shared sequence variants was judged likely to represent a technical artifact of the sequencing pipeline. Three of the identified cytomegalovirus-associated TCR beta chains were confirmed in vitro to be specific for cytomegalovirus antigens. A later analysis found that most CMV-associated TCR beta chains appeared HLA-restricted, with HLA associations seemingly driven largely by CMV exposure. According to a later analysis, parvovirus B19, influenza, CMV and Epstein-Barr virus appeared linked to several top co-occurrence clusters.

V is cut back by 2 bases and J by 2 bases, with 10 bases in the junction unmatched. Inclusive of the bounding cysteine and phenylalanine, the CDR3 is 17 residues long. Only the CDR3 DNA stays, 51 bases, in frame from base 1. The germline V gene (reference sequence) sets CDR1 to SEHNR and CDR2 to FQNEAQ. Libraries were made using the immunoSEQ multiplex PCR assay. For the multiplex PCR, a mixture combining 60 forward primers for TCR Vbeta segments and 13 reverse primers for TCR Jbeta segments was used. The CDR3 region of rearranged TCR beta genes was amplified from genomic DNA with a multiplex PCR assay. The Illumina HiSeq System was used to sequence the amplified TCR beta libraries as 87-base-pair reads. From the authors' description of their analysis: A later analysis tallied tens of millions of unique TCR beta chains across the 700 or so repertoires, and roughly 11 million of those chains were shared by two or more donors. Raw reads were error-corrected and collapsed into unique sequences by a nearest-neighbor algorithm in which closely related sequences were merged to remove PCR and sequencing errors. V, D and J gene segments were assigned by aligning CDR3 sequences to IMGT reference sequences. For a sequence to be retained, a match of at least six nucleotides was required to both a V gene segment and a J gene segment. Rearrangements were called productive when the CDR3 lacked stop codons and stayed in frame with V and J; all others were non-productive. CDR3 was defined by IMGT convention, running from the second conserved V-encoded cysteine to the conserved J-encoded phenylalanine. Sequences without an unambiguous match to a single V gene segment were excluded from the earlier analysis of about 600 of the donors. An earlier analysis of 587 of the donors called V segments functional above 56.7% productive rearrangements and segregating when the between-donor standard deviation exceeded 5%. A statistical classification framework was built to diagnose cytomegalovirus status from the catalog of TCR beta chain sequences. V and J gene assignment, in a later analysis, came from comparing TCR nucleotide sequences with IMGT/GENE-DB human TR gene sequences. A later analysis assigned CDR3 sequences and most-parsimonious VDJ recombination scenarios with the TCRdist pipeline. In a later analysis, every TCR beta chain was defined by the combination of its CDR3 amino acid sequence and its V-gene family, and reads without a unique V-gene family were dropped. In a later analysis, 450 to 600 highly shared, low-generation-probability nucleotide sequences were removed to address suspected cross-contamination and a sequencing artifact. In a later analysis, a clonal expansion index for each public chain was calculated from normalized within-repertoire ranks of inferred template counts. A later analysis computed generation probabilities with a VDJ recombination model fitted to out-of-frame rearrangements, and checked the results against IGoR. Hypergeometric tests were used in a later analysis to score TCR-TCR, TCR-HLA and TCR-CMV co-occurrence, with a repertoire-size bias correction applied to the TCR pairs. False discovery rates were estimated in a later analysis by permuting HLA or CMV assignments 20 times. In a later analysis, co-occurring TCRs were grouped using DBSCAN, with TCRdist sequence similarity added in when clustering inside HLA-allele-positive subsets. Repertoires with fewer than 30,000 or more than 120,000 public chains were left out of co-occurrence clustering, as were a handful of repertoires with anomalous nucleotide sharing. TCRdb obtained this table from immuneACCESS and retained in-frame rearrangements with V and J assigned. These tables miss some clones; where compared with another copy, unresolved V genes account for less than half of the shortfall, and the remainder is unexplained. That table supplies the V and J calls and clone size; D and trimming were determined from the DNA. In all, the sample holds under 200,000 clones, and about 81% of those were seen once. The ten largest clones capture around 1.9% of the sample.

The cohort comprised some 700 healthy bone marrow donors. Cohort members were all nominally healthy when sampled, although unrecorded immune exposures were likely present. The donor was CMV seropositive and belonged to the group of 250 to 300 seropositive cohort members. Each donor provided a peripheral blood sample, and peripheral blood mononuclear cells were used for TCR beta sequencing. Genomic DNA extraction from the blood cell samples was performed with the Qiagen DNeasy Blood Extraction Kit. The sequence was collected from a woman aged 18-29 years in good health and CMV-seropositive. In this chain, TRBV7-9 is recombined with TRBJ2-3; 7 middle bases align to TRBD2. Sequenced material: PBMCs. The sequenced DNA: TGTGCCAGCAGCTTAAATTGGGCTAGCGGTACCACAGATACGCAGTATTTT. The encoded protein is CASSLNWASGTTDTQYF.